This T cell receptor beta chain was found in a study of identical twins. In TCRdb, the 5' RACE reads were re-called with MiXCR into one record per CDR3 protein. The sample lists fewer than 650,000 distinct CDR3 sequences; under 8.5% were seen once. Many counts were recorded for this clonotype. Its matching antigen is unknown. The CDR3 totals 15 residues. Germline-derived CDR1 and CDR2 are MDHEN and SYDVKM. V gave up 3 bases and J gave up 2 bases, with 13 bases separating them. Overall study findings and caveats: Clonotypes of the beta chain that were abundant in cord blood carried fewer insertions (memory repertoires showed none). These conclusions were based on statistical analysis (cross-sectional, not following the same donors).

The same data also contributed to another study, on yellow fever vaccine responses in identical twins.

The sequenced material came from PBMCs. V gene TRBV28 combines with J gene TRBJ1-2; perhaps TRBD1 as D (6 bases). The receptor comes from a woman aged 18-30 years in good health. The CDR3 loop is CASSLSGAPNYGYTF. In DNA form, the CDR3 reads TGTGCCAGCAGTTTGTCAGGGGCGCCCAACTATGGCTACACCTTC.